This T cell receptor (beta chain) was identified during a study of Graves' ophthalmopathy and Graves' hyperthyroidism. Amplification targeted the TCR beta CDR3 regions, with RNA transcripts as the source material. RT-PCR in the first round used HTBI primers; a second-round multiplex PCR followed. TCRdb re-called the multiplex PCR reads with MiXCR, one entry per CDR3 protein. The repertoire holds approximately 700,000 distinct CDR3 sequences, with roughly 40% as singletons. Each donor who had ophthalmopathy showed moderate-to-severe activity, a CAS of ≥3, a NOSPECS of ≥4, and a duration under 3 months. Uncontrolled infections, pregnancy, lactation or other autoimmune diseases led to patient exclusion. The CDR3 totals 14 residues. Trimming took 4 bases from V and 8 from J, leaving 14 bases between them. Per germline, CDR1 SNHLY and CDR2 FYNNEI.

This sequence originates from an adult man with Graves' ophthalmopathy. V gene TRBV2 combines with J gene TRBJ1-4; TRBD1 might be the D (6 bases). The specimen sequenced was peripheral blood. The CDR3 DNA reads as TGTGCCAGCAGTGTATTACAGGGCGGAGAAAAACTGTTTTTT. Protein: CASSVLQGGEKLFF.